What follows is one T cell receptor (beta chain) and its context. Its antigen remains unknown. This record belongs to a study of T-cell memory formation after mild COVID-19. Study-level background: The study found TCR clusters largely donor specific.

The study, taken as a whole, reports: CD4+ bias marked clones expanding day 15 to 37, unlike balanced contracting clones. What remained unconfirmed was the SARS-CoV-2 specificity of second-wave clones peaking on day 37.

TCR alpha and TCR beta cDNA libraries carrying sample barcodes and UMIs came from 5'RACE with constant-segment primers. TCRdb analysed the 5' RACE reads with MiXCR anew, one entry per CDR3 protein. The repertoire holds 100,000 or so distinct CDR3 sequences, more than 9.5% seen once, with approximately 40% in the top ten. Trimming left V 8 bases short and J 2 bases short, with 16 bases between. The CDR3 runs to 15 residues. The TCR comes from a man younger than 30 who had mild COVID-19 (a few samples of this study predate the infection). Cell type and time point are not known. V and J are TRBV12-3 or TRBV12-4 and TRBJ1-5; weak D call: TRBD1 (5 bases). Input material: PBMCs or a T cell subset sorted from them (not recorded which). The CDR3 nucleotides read TGTGCCAGCGGAGTTCAGGGATTTGGCAATCAGCCCCAGCATTTT. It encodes CASGVQGFGNQPQHF.